This TCR beta chain was captured by sequencing in a study of graft-versus-host responses after intestinal transplantation. Study context: Tacrolimus and steroids were given for about 3 years to all recipients after anti-thymocyte globulin induction.

Libraries were prepared by immunoSEQ multiplex PCR; TCRdb keeps only in-frame clonotypes and omits some of them. This table has over 75,000 clones, 70% to 90% appearing once. Concerning this clone itself: Its specificity is unknown.

Trimming took off 2 bases at V and 0 bases at J, with 20 bases between the two ends. This CDR3 has 19 amino acids. The germline V gene encodes CDR1 SGHVS and CDR2 FNYEAQ. The chain links TRBV7-6 to TRBJ1-5, with D unresolved. This clonotype was sampled from a human donor who received an intestinal transplant. Sequenced material: unstimulated CD4+ T cells sorted from spleen or lymph node cells, taken before intestinal transplant. The CDR3 protein is CASSLIASHGSFSNQPQHF. The CDR3 coding sequence is TGTGCCAGCAGCTTAATCGCCTCTCACGGTTCCTTTAGCAATCAGCCCCAGCATTTT. Complete variable domain (other parts from reference TRBV7-6 and TRBJ1-5): GAGVSQSPRYKVTKRGQDVALRCDPISGHVSLYWYRQALGQGPEFLTYFNYEAQQDKSGLPNDRFSAERPEGSISTLTIQRTEQRDSAMYRCASSLIASHGSFSNQPQHFGDGTRLSIL.